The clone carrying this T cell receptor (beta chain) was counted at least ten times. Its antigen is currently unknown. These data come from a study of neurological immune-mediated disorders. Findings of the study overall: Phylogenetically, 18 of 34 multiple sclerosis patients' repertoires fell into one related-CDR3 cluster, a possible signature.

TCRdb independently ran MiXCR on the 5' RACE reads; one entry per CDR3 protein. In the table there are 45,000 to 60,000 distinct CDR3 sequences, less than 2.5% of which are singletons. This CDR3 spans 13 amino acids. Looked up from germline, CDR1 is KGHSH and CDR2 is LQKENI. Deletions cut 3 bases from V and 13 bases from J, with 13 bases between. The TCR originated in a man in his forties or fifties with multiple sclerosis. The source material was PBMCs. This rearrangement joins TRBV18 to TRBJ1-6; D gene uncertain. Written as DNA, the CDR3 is TGTGCCAGCTCACCCGGCCCTCAGTCCCCCCTCCACTTT. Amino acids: CASSPGPQSPLHF.